These T cell receptor beta chains were read from a single sample in a study of blood T cell repertoires in COVID-19. Produced via immunoSEQ multiplex PCR; TCRdb's table is partial and in-frame only. The table lists 200,000 to 250,000 clones, 81% of them singletons. The specimen was PBMCs or T cells enriched from blood (not recorded which). These TCRs come from a man aged 40-49 years who had recovered from COVID-19. Both conserved end residues are part of each CDR3. Fields, in order: clone size, V gene, D gene, CDR3 length, J gene, CDR3 protein, CDR3 DNA. The D gene is left open where the match is weak. Clone sizes are given selectively: once, few, many, or a class where the clone is expanded.

-	TRBV19	-	16	TRBJ2-1	CASSPRGRTTNNEQFF	TGTGCCAGTAGTCCTCGTGGAAGGACAACAAACAATGAGCAGTTCTTC
-	TRBV3-1/TRBV3-2	TRBD1	20	TRBJ2-2	CASSPNTRRTGGRSAGELFF	TGTGCCAGCAGCCCCAACACCCGGCGGACAGGGGGTCGGTCCGCCGGGGAGCTGTTTTTT
-	TRBV29-1	TRBD1	13	TRBJ1-3	CSAKTGTGNTIYF	TGCAGCGCGAAGACAGGGACTGGAAACACCATATATTTT
-	TRBV5-1	-	15	TRBJ1-2	CASSFAGALSYGYTF	TGCGCCAGCAGCTTCGCGGGGGCGCTTAGCTATGGCTACACCTTC
-	TRBV3-1/TRBV3-2	TRBD2	16	TRBJ2-7	CASSPSWLAGTYEQYF	TGTGCCAGCAGCCCCTCTTGGCTAGCGGGTACCTACGAGCAGTACTTC
-	TRBV30	-	12	TRBJ1-1	CAWSLQATEAFF	TGTGCCTGGAGCTTACAGGCGACTGAAGCTTTCTTT
-	TRBV5-1	-	15	TRBJ2-3	CASSLDSRSTDTQYF	TGCGCCAGCAGTTTGGACAGCCGTAGCACAGATACGCAGTATTTT
-	TRBV5-1	-	13	TRBJ1-1	CASSATGNTEAFF	TGCGCCAGCAGCGCGACTGGGAACACTGAAGCTTTCTTT
-	TRBV10-3	TRBD1	16	TRBJ2-5	CAISDRTGATSETQYF	TGTGCCATCAGTGACAGGACAGGGGCAACGTCGGAGACCCAGTACTTC
-	TRBV7-3	-	17	TRBJ2-1	CASSLSPEGLGYNEQFF	TGTGCCAGCAGCTTAAGTCCGGAGGGTTTGGGGTACAATGAGCAGTTCTTC
-	TRBV5-1	-	12	TRBJ1-1	CASSLTGIEAFF	TGCGCCAGCAGCTTGACAGGGATTGAAGCTTTCTTT
-	TRBV6-5	TRBD1	15	TRBJ1-6	CASSYSGQRNSPLHF	TGTGCCAGCAGTTACTCGGGACAGAGGAATTCACCCCTCCACTTT
few	TRBV4-1	-	14	TRBJ1-3	CASSQDLSGNTIYF	TGCGCCAGCAGCCAAGATTTATCCGGAAACACCATATATTTT
-	TRBV2	-	13	TRBJ2-5	CASNGHLQETQYF	TGTGCCAGCAACGGACACCTCCAAGAGACCCAGTACTTC
-	TRBV20-1	-	12	TRBJ1-2	CSASAQANGYTF	TGCAGTGCTAGTGCCCAGGCCAATGGCTACACCTTC
-	TRBV4-1	-	16	TRBJ2-5	CASSQGRGDRRETQYF	TGCGCCAGCAGCCAAGGCCGGGGGGACAGGAGGGAGACCCAGTACTTC
-	TRBV5-1	-	14	TRBJ2-7	CASSWDKGPYEQYF	TGCGCCAGCAGCTGGGACAAGGGTCCCTACGAGCAGTACTTC
-	TRBV15	-	14	TRBJ1-2	CATSRAGLQGGYTF	TGTGCCACCAGCAGAGCAGGGTTGCAGGGAGGCTACACCTTC
-	TRBV6-4	TRBD2	16	TRBJ2-1	CASSDWASGFLNEQFF	TGTGCCAGCAGTGACTGGGCTAGCGGCTTTCTTAATGAGCAGTTCTTC
once	TRBV30	-	15	TRBJ1-5	CAWSLTTGGSQPQHF	TGTGCCTGGAGTCTGACGACGGGGGGATCCCAGCCCCAGCATTTT
-	TRBV7-9	TRBD1	15	TRBJ1-6	CASSPRTGNNSPLHF	TGTGCCAGCAGCCCCCGGACAGGGAATAATTCACCCCTCCACTTT
-	TRBV7-9	-	12	TRBJ1-2	CASRGEGDGYTF	TGTGCCAGCAGAGGGGAGGGAGATGGCTACACCTTC
-	TRBV30	-	14	TRBJ1-6	CAWRPGGIYSPLHF	TGTGCCTGGAGACCTGGGGGCATTTATTCACCCCTCCACTTT
-	TRBV5-1	-	14	TRBJ1-2	CASSTSGRSGGYTF	TGCGCCAGCAGCACCTCCGGACGTAGCGGTGGCTACACCTTC
-	TRBV12-2	-	16	TRBJ2-3	CASRRNWGLATDTQYF	TGTGCAAGTCGCCGGAATTGGGGACTAGCGACAGATACGCAGTATTTT
-	TRBV15	-	13	TRBJ2-7	CATSSRVTYEQYF	TGTGCCACCAGCAGCAGGGTAACCTACGAGCAGTACTTC
-	TRBV29-1	-	14	TRBJ1-1	CSVEEMTGNTEAFF	TGCAGCGTTGAAGAAATGACAGGGAACACTGAAGCTTTCTTT
-	TRBV24-1	TRBD1	16	TRBJ2-2	CAAVDRGVSNTGELFF	TGTGCCGCAGTAGACAGGGGGGTATCGAACACCGGGGAGCTGTTTTTT